This paragraph reports one T cell receptor beta chain. It was with a sample-barcoded 5' primer and a J-beta primer mix that a second PCR of about 7 to 12 cycles was run. Each CDR3 protein is one row after TCRdb ran MiXCR on the 5' RACE reads. The sample shows 1,100,000 or so distinct CDR3 sequences, 40% to 50% of them seen only once. V lost 2 bases and J lost 7; bases outside the gene matches: 4. This CDR3 comprises 15 residues. The data derive from a study of blood T cells in healthy people across ages. Healthy Caucasians from Russia aged about 6 to 90 served as donors. Per sample, no less than 5 micrograms of total RNA were extracted.

The chain recombines TRBV12-3 or TRBV12-4 with TRBJ2-2; 10 bases align to TRBD2. Sequenced sample: blood. The receptor's source is a woman aged 55 to 70 in good health. CDR3 DNA sequence: TGTGCCAGCAGTTTACCTAGCGGGAGCGACGGGGAGCTGTTTTTT. It yields the protein CASSLPSGSDGELFF.